A selection of T cell receptor beta chains follows, all from one sample in a study of vaccination and CD4 T cells after COVID-19. These receptors' antigens are unknown. TCRdb reprocessed the PCR reads with MiXCR, giving one entry per CDR3 protein. The table lists under 8,000 distinct CDR3 sequences, under 65% of them singletons. The sequenced material came from CD4+ T cells from blood, cultured in vitro. These receptors all stem from a human donor in good health. The CDR3 runs from the conserved cysteine through the conserved F or W. Each record gives: clone size, V gene, J gene, D gene, CDR3 length, CDR3 protein, CDR3 DNA. D genes are given only for firm matches. Rows give clone size only sometimes, using once, few, many, or a class for an expanded clone.

.	TRBV28	TRBJ2-7	.	14	CASIQGGARYEQYF	TGTGCCAGCATTCAGGGGGGGGCGCGATACGAGCAGTACTTC
once	TRBV24-1	TRBJ2-2	.	17	CATSDLRGPGGTGELFF	TGTGCCACCAGTGATTTGCGGGGTCCTGGGGGCACCGGGGAGCTGTTTTTT
.	TRBV27	TRBJ2-1	.	12	CASRTHPHEQFF	TGTGCCAGCAGAACCCACCCCCATGAGCAGTTCTTC
.	TRBV7-2	TRBJ2-7	.	14	CASSFSAGPYEQYF	TGTGCCAGCAGCTTCTCTGCGGGTCCTTACGAGCAGTACTTC
.	TRBV7-2	TRBJ2-3	TRBD1	17	CASSLVGTGFIWDTQYF	TGTGCCAGCAGCTTAGTGGGGACAGGGTTTATTTGGGATACGCAGTATTTT
.	TRBV2	TRBJ1-1	.	14	CASSGSGRGTEAFF	TGTGCCAGCAGTGGTTCGGGTCGGGGCACTGAAGCTTTCTTT
.	TRBV10-3	TRBJ2-7	TRBD2	14	CAISDFGGGGEQYF	TGTGCCATCAGTGATTTTGGCGGGGGTGGCGAGCAGTACTTC
.	TRBV6-2/TRBV6-3	TRBJ1-4	TRBD1	15	CASRTPGQGNEKLFF	TGTGCCAGCAGAACACCGGGACAGGGAAATGAAAAACTGTTTTTT
.	TRBV12-3/TRBV12-4	TRBJ2-3	.	15	CASSLQRGKTDTQYF	TGTGCCAGCAGTTTACAGCGCGGGAAAACAGATACGCAGTATTTT
.	TRBV5-4	TRBJ2-7	.	15	CASSLGTALSYEQYF	TGTGCCAGCAGCTTGGGGACAGCCCTCTCCTACGAGCAGTACTTC
.	TRBV6-2/TRBV6-3	TRBJ2-1	TRBD1	16	CASSYPLGQGSDEQFF	TGTGCCAGCAGTTACCCGCTAGGACAGGGGAGCGATGAGCAGTTCTTC
.	TRBV27	TRBJ2-7	TRBD2	16	CASSSARTSGSYEQYF	TGTGCCAGCAGTTCCGCACGGACTAGCGGCTCCTACGAGCAGTACTTC
.	TRBV12-3/TRBV12-4	TRBJ2-3	TRBD2	16	CASSLRGGAGADTQYF	TGTGCCAGCAGTTTACGGGGGGGTGCGGGAGCAGATACGCAGTATTTT
.	TRBV20-1	TRBJ1-5	.	16	CSASGAGRSRLQPQHF	TGCAGTGCTAGTGGAGCGGGGCGATCGCGACTTCAGCCCCAGCATTTT
.	TRBV5-4	TRBJ1-1	.	14	CASSPGGIPPAAFF	TGTGCCAGCAGCCCTGGGGGCATACCACCGGCAGCTTTCTTT
.	TRBV6-1	TRBJ1-2	TRBD1	16	CASSAKAPGQGFGYTF	TGTGCCAGCAGTGCCAAAGCCCCGGGACAGGGCTTTGGCTACACCTTC
few	TRBV20-1	TRBJ1-2	.	15	CSARNPLTVDYGYTF	TGCAGTGCTAGAAACCCGCTGACAGTAGACTATGGCTACACCTTC
.	TRBV19	TRBJ1-6	.	14	CASSTKSNNSPLHF	TGTGCCAGTAGCACCAAGTCCAATAATTCACCCCTCCACTTT
once	TRBV28	TRBJ1-6	.	17	CASHSAYPGLGNSPLHF	TGTGCCAGCCATTCCGCGTATCCGGGCCTAGGGAATTCACCCCTCCACTTT
.	TRBV2	TRBJ2-5	TRBD2	16	CASSGKTSGSIETQYF	TGTGCCAGCAGTGGGAAAACTAGCGGGAGTATTGAGACCCAGTACTTC
.	TRBV7-8	TRBJ2-1	TRBD2	15	CASSSGLVAYNEQFF	TGTGCCAGCAGCTCCGGACTAGTAGCCTACAATGAGCAGTTCTTC
.	TRBV19	TRBJ2-3	.	13	CASSWLSTDTQYF	TGTGCCAGTAGTTGGCTGAGCACAGATACGCAGTATTTT
.	TRBV7-2	TRBJ2-7	TRBD2	14	CASSLWAGGLEQYF	TGTGCCAGCAGCTTATGGGCGGGGGGTCTCGAGCAGTACTTC
few	TRBV12-3/TRBV12-4	TRBJ1-2	.	15	CASSRTDLLNYGYTF	TGTGCCAGCAGCCGGACAGACCTTCTTAACTATGGCTACACCTTC
.	TRBV19	TRBJ1-2	.	14	CASSIGGMDYGYTF	TGTGCCAGTAGTATAGGGGGCATGGACTATGGCTACACCTTC
.	TRBV28	TRBJ2-7	.	12	CASSTTGYEQYF	TGTGCCAGCAGTACGACAGGCTACGAGCAGTACTTC
.	TRBV27	TRBJ1-6	TRBD1	14	CASSQTGDNSPLHF	TGTGCCAGCAGCCAGACAGGGGATAATTCACCCCTCCACTTT
few	TRBV29-1	TRBJ1-1	.	13	CSVDKAVNTEAFF	TGCAGCGTTGATAAGGCTGTGAACACTGAAGCTTTCTTT
.	TRBV6-1	TRBJ2-1	.	17	CASSKTWGLSSYNEQFF	TGTGCCAGCAGTAAAACGTGGGGATTGAGCTCCTACAATGAGCAGTTCTTC
.	TRBV27	TRBJ2-1	.	14	CASSPPTFGDEQFF	TGTGCCAGCAGTCCTCCGACCTTCGGAGATGAGCAGTTCTTC
few	TRBV28	TRBJ1-1	TRBD1	15	CASRPRGRLNTEAFF	TGTGCCAGCAGGCCCAGGGGGCGATTGAACACTGAAGCTTTCTTT
few	TRBV10-2	TRBJ2-1	.	11	CASSEYGTPFF	TGCGCCAGCAGTGAGTACGGGACTCCGTTCTTC
.	TRBV6-2/TRBV6-3	TRBJ1-5	TRBD1	17	CASSYDAGQTVYQPQHF	TGTGCCAGCAGTTACGATGCGGGACAGACTGTTTATCAGCCCCAGCATTTT
.	TRBV10-3	TRBJ2-3	.	15	CAIRKEGGSTDTQYF	TGTGCCATCAGGAAAGAGGGCGGGAGCACAGATACGCAGTATTTT
few	TRBV6-5	TRBJ2-5	.	13	CASSSAPQETQYF	TGTGCCAGCAGTTCGGCCCCCCAAGAGACCCAGTACTTC
few	TRBV20-1	TRBJ1-6	TRBD1	14	CSADGQVDNSPLHF	TGCAGTGCAGACGGACAGGTCGATAATTCACCCCTCCACTTT
.	TRBV20-1	TRBJ1-1	.	16	CSARDLGTYQGTEAFF	TGCAGTGCTAGAGATCTAGGGACTTATCAGGGCACTGAAGCTTTCTTT
.	TRBV5-1	TRBJ1-1	TRBD1	16	CASSLWDRGPNSEAFF	TGCGCCAGCAGCTTGTGGGACAGGGGCCCGAACAGTGAAGCTTTCTTT
.	TRBV24-1	TRBJ2-2	TRBD2	17	CATSDPGTSGVTGELFF	TGTGCCACCAGTGATCCCGGGACTAGCGGGGTAACCGGGGAGCTGTTTTTT